Ten or more counts support the clone carrying this T cell receptor (beta chain). The data belong to a study of T cells in Graves' hyperthyroidism and ophthalmopathy. The CDR3 is made up of 14 amino acids. Trimming pared 7 bases from V and 3 bases from J, leaving 13 bases between. The V gene's germline CDR1 is MDHEN and CDR2 SYDVKM. Exclusions: uncontrolled infection, other autoimmune disease, pregnancy, lactation. RNA transcripts served as the template for amplifying TCR beta CDR3 regions. The HTBI set primed first-round TCR CDR3 RT-PCR. Each CDR3 protein gets one entry after TCRdb re-called the multiplex PCR reads with MiXCR. The sample has approximately 520,000 distinct CDR3 sequences, less than 25% seen once.

The genes are TRBV28 and TRBJ1-5; D gene ambiguous. Input material: blood. The receptor was isolated from a man aged 18-30 years with Graves' hyperthyroidism. CDR3 loop: CASTQAWDNQPQHF. The CDR3 DNA is TGTGCCAGCACCCAGGCGTGGGACAATCAGCCCCAGCATTTT.